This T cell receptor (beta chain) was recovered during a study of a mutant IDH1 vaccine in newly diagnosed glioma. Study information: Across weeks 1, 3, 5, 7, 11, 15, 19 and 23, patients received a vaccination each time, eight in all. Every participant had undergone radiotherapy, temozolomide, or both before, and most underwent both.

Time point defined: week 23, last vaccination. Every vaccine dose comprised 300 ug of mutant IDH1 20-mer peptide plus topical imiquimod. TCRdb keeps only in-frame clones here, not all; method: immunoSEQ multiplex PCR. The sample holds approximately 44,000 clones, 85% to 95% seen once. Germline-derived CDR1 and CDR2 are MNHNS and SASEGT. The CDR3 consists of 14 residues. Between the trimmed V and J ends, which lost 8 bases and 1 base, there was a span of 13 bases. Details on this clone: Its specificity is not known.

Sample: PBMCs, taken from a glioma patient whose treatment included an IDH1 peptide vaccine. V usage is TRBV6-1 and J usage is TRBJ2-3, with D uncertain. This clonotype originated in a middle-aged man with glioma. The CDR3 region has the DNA TGTGCCAGCCTTTCCTATCCCCGCACAGATACGCAGTATTTT. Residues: CASLSYPRTDTQYF.